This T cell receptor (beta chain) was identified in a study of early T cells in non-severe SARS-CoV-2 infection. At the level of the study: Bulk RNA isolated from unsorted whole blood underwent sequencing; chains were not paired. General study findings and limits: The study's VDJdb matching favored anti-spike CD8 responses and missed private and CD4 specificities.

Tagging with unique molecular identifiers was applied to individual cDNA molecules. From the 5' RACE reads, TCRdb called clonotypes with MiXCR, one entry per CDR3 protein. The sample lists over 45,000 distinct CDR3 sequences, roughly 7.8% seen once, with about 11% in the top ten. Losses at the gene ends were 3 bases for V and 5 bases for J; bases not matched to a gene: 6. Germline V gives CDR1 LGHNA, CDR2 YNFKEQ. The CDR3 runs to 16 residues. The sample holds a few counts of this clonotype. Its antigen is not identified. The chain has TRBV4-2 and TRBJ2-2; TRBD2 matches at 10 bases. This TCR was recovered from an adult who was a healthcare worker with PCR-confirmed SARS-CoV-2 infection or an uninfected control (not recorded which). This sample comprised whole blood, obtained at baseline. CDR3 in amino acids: CASSHVTSGATGELFF. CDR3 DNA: TGTGCCAGCAGCCATGTAACTAGCGGGGCTACCGGGGAGCTGTTTTTT.